A selection of T cell receptor beta chains follows, all from one sample in a study of technical replicates of blood from a few donors. Profiling relied on immunoSEQ multiplex PCR, and the TCRdb table lists in-frame clones only, not all of them. In the table there are tens of thousands of clones, about 92% of which are singletons. The sample taken for sequencing was T cells isolated from PBMCs. Receptors were obtained from a human donor in good health. Each CDR3 is given with its conserved first and last residue. D genes are given only for firm matches. For some rows the clone size is stated as once, few or many, or as a class when expanded; others skip it.

CDR3: CASTPKAGYNQPQHF
V: TRBV19
size: -
D: -
length: 15
J: TRBJ1-5

CDR3: CASSRSGSGADTQYF
V: TRBV5-4
size: -
D: TRBD2
length: 15
J: TRBJ2-3

CDR3: CASSEAEAGGINEQFF
V: TRBV6-1
size: -
D: TRBD2
length: 16
J: TRBJ2-1

CDR3: CASSPGLVLDTQYF
V: TRBV5-8
size: -
D: TRBD2
length: 14
J: TRBJ2-3

CDR3: CASSMDRAYGYTF
V: TRBV18
size: -
D: TRBD1
length: 13
J: TRBJ1-2

CDR3: CASSFSGDNEAFF
V: TRBV27
size: few
D: -
length: 13
J: TRBJ1-1

CDR3: CASSLDRAYEQYF
V: TRBV6-5
size: -
D: -
length: 13
J: TRBJ2-7

CDR3: CASSLDIREQYF
V: TRBV11-2
size: -
D: -
length: 12
J: TRBJ2-7

CDR3: CASSILAGGDEQYF
V: TRBV19
size: -
D: TRBD2
length: 14
J: TRBJ2-7

CDR3: CSAEAAEQYF
V: TRBV20-1
size: once
D: -
length: 10
J: TRBJ2-7

CDR3: CASSPRQFSYEQYF
V: TRBV5-6
size: -
D: -
length: 14
J: TRBJ2-7

CDR3: CASSLEGADTEAFF
V: TRBV7-8
size: -
D: TRBD1
length: 14
J: TRBJ1-1

CDR3: CASSEVGGRSEQYF
V: TRBV2
size: -
D: -
length: 14
J: TRBJ2-7

CDR3: CASSPQRQGIGIYF
V: TRBV9
size: once
D: TRBD1
length: 14
J: TRBJ1-3

CDR3: CASSLAGVGETQYF
V: TRBV19
size: -
D: TRBD2
length: 14
J: TRBJ2-5

CDR3: CASIPGGSGNTIYF
V: TRBV28
size: -
D: -
length: 14
J: TRBJ1-3

CDR3: CASRYDRGTGYTF
V: TRBV6-5
size: -
D: TRBD1
length: 13
J: TRBJ1-2

CDR3: CASSLVGGNTGELFF
V: TRBV7-2
size: once
D: -
length: 15
J: TRBJ2-2

CDR3: CASSPGHMYQETQYF
V: TRBV4-2
size: -
D: -
length: 15
J: TRBJ2-5

CDR3: CASSLDWGAEAFF
V: TRBV5-1
size: -
D: -
length: 13
J: TRBJ1-1

CDR3: CASSDSLPGGSDEQFF
V: TRBV6-4
size: once
D: TRBD2
length: 16
J: TRBJ2-1

CDR3: CASSFPGERGYEQYF
V: TRBV7-8
size: -
D: -
length: 15
J: TRBJ2-7

CDR3: CASSFVKLEHEQFF
V: TRBV7-9
size: once
D: -
length: 14
J: TRBJ2-1

CDR3: CSVEAGYNEQFF
V: TRBV29-1
size: -
D: -
length: 12
J: TRBJ2-1

CDR3: CASSVYDSEGNEQFF
V: TRBV9
size: -
D: -
length: 15
J: TRBJ2-1

CDR3: CAWSRMASSYNEQFF
V: TRBV30
size: -
D: -
length: 15
J: TRBJ2-1

CDR3: CASSLEARGYGYTF
V: TRBV5-1
size: -
D: TRBD1
length: 14
J: TRBJ1-2

CDR3: CASSTRQGVTEAFF
V: TRBV19
size: -
D: TRBD1
length: 14
J: TRBJ1-1

CDR3: CASSVTHPLQGDGYTF
V: TRBV28
size: -
D: -
length: 16
J: TRBJ1-2

CDR3: CASSQALAGIVGELFF
V: TRBV4-1
size: -
D: TRBD2
length: 16
J: TRBJ2-2

CDR3: CASSHPWTGSTEAFF
V: TRBV28
size: -
D: TRBD1
length: 15
J: TRBJ1-1

CDR3: CASSLSGRADQPQHF
V: TRBV5-1
size: -
D: -
length: 15
J: TRBJ1-5

CDR3: CASSQDLGTASNEQYF
V: TRBV4-1
size: -
D: TRBD1
length: 16
J: TRBJ2-7

CDR3: CASSPIETYEQYF
V: TRBV18
size: -
D: -
length: 13
J: TRBJ2-7

CDR3: CASSIPRGQTDTQYF
V: TRBV11-2
size: -
D: -
length: 15
J: TRBJ2-3

CDR3: CASSLDPYSGLAGLYEQYF
V: TRBV11-2
size: -
D: TRBD2
length: 19
J: TRBJ2-7

CDR3: CTSSQDPRTSVRDTQYF
V: TRBV1
size: -
D: -
length: 17
J: TRBJ2-3

CDR3: CASSFRQSFYNEQFF
V: TRBV5-1
size: once
D: -
length: 15
J: TRBJ2-1

CDR3: CASSRDRTMNTEAFF
V: TRBV6-5
size: -
D: TRBD1
length: 15
J: TRBJ1-1

CDR3: CASSEKAGPSYNEQFF
V: TRBV5-1
size: -
D: TRBD2
length: 16
J: TRBJ2-1

CDR3: CSAEDRVAATF
V: TRBV29-1
size: -
D: TRBD1
length: 11
J: TRBJ1-2

CDR3: CASSGSGRITDTQYF
V: TRBV2
size: -
D: TRBD2
length: 15
J: TRBJ2-3

CDR3: CASSTIGDTQYF
V: TRBV6-5
size: once
D: -
length: 12
J: TRBJ2-3

CDR3: CASSGQAATGELFF
V: TRBV6-1
size: once
D: -
length: 14
J: TRBJ2-2

CDR3: CASRQTGEFGQPQHF
V: TRBV5-1
size: -
D: TRBD1
length: 15
J: TRBJ1-5

CDR3: CASSQDGRGYQPQHF
V: TRBV4-3
size: -
D: TRBD1
length: 15
J: TRBJ1-5

CDR3: CASSPGGENYGYTF
V: TRBV27
size: -
D: TRBD1
length: 14
J: TRBJ1-2

CDR3: CASSEVEPQPQHF
V: TRBV2
size: -
D: -
length: 13
J: TRBJ1-5

CDR3: CASSGGEEGTEAFF
V: TRBV9
size: -
D: -
length: 14
J: TRBJ1-1

CDR3: CASHERFANTGELFF
V: TRBV2
size: -
D: -
length: 15
J: TRBJ2-2